This T cell receptor beta chain was recorded in a study of T cell repertoires in ileal Crohn's disease. For the study at large: Each sample's TCRB immunosequencing used around 0.45 micrograms of biopsy DNA.

Overall study findings and caveats: Sorted CD8 T cells held more high-frequency clones than CD4. Active smokers at surgery had more clonal expansions than non-smokers.

Time point noted: proximal margin of the surgical specimen (macroscopically non-inflamed). Eligibility required adulthood, ileal or ileocolonic Crohn's disease and indicated ileocolonic resection. Sequencing used immunoSEQ multiplex PCR; TCRdb keeps in-frame clones, though not all of them. This table has 5,000 to 7,000 clones, about three quarters appearing once. As to this clone: Its specificity is not known.

Losses at the gene ends were 5 bases for V and 7 bases for J; bases not matched to a gene: 7. Germline CDR1 is LNHDA and CDR2 is SQIVND (reference sequence). This CDR3 has 13 amino acids. Sequencing was done on a sample of ileal tissue. The rearrangement uses TRBV19 and TRBJ2-7; 8 nucleotides align to TRBD2. This TCR came from an adult with Crohn's disease. The CDR3 protein is CASSGTGGGEQYF. The CDR3 DNA sequence: TGTGCCAGTAGTGGAACGGGAGGGGGTGAGCAGTACTTC.